The T cell receptor beta chain under discussion was sequenced for a study of spatial heterogeneity in lung cancer. Time point: sample taken at primary tumor resection. Ten or more counts support this clonotype. MiXCR, run by TCRdb on the 5' RACE reads, gives a single entry per CDR3 protein. The repertoire holds 30,000 to 45,000 distinct CDR3 sequences, approximately 3.1% seen once, with about 34% in the top ten. This specimen consisted of normal lung tissue next to the tumor, obtained at surgery. This sequence originates from a male donor with early-stage non-small cell lung cancer.

This CDR3 reads CASSVGDTQYF. CDR3 coding DNA: TGTGCCAGCAGCGTAGGAGATACGCAGTATTTT. The V call is TRBV9, the J call TRBJ2-3; D unclear. Trimming removed 0 bases at V and 5 bases at J, with 1 base between. Germline CDR1 and CDR2: SGDLS and YYNGEE. The CDR3 is 11 residues long.